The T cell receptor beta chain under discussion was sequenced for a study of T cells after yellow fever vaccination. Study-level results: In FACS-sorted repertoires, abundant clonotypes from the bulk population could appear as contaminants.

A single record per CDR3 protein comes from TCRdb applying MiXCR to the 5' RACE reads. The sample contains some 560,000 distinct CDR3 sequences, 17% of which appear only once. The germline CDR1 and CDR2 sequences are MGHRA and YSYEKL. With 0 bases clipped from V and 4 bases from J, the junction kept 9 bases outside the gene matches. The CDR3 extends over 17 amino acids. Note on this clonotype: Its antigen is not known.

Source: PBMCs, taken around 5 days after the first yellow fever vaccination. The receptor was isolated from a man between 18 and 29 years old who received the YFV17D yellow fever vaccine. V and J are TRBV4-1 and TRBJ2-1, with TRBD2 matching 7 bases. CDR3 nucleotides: TGCGCCAGCAGCCAAGACTTGGGAGGGGCTGCTTACAATGAGCAGTTCTTC. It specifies CASSQDLGGAAYNEQFF.